This T cell receptor (beta chain) was retrieved from a study of CD8 T cells in Susac syndrome. A quantity of about 0.5 to 1 ug RNA underwent reverse transcription using random hexamers. TCRdb called the immunoSEQ multiplex PCR reads again in MiXCR, with one record for every CDR3 protein. The table records 110,000 to 150,000 distinct CDR3 sequences, approximately 96% of them present only once. CDR1 and CDR2 from the germline V gene are DFQATT and SNEGSKA (reference sequence). V dropped 4 bases and J dropped 12 bases, with 22 bases sitting between them. This CDR3 contains 14 residues. The V and J genes are TRBV20-1 and TRBJ1-5; D is uncertain. The specimen was CD4+ T cells from PBMCs. This TCR was sampled from a human donor with Susac syndrome. The CDR3 DNA reads as TGCAGTGCTACTCCACGGGGAGGGTTTAGTATCCAGCATTTT. It yields the protein CSATPRGGFSIQHF.